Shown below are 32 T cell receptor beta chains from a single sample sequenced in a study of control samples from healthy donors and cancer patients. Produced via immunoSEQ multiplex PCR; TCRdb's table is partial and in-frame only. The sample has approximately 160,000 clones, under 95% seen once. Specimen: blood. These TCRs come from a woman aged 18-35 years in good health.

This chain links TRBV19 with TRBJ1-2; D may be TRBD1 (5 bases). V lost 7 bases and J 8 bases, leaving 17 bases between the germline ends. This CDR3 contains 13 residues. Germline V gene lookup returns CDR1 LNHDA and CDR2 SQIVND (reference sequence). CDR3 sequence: CASTSRGVVGYTF. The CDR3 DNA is TGTGCCAGTACGTCGCGGGGGGTGGTCGGCTACACCTTC.

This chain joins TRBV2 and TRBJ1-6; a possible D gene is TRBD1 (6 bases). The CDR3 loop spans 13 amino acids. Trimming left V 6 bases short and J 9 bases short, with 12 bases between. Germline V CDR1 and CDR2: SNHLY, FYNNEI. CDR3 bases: TGTGCCAGCAGCGAAACAGGGAGTTCACCCCTCCACTTT. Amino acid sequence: CASSETGSSPLHF.

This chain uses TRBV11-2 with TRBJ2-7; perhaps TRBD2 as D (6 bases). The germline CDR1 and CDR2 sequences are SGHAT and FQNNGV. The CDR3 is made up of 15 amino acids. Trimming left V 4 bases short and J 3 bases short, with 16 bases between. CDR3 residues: CASSSSGGPYYEQYF. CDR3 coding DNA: TGTGCCAGCAGCTCCTCCGGGGGACCCTACTACGAGCAGTACTTC.

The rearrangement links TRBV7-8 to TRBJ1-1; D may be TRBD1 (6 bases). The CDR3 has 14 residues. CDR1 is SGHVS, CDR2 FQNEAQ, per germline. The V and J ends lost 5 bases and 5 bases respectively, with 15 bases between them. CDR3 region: CASSHTGSRTEAFF. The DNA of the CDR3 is TGTGCCAGCAGCCACACAGGGAGTAGGACTGAAGCTTTCTTT.

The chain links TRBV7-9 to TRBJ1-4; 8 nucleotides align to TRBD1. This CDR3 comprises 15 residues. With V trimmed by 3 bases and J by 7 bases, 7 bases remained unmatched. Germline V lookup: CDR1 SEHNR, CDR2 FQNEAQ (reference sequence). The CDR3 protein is CASSLGRGQAEKLFF. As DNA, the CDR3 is TGTGCCAGCAGCTTGGGCCGGGGACAGGCTGAAAAACTGTTTTTT.

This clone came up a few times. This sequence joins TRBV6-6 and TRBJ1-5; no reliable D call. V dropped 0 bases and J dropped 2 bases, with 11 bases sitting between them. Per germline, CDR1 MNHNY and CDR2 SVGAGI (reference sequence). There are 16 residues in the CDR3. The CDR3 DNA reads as TGTGCCAGCAGTTACTCCGAGGCGCGGGGCAATCAGCCCCAGCATTTT. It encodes CASSYSEARGNQPQHF.

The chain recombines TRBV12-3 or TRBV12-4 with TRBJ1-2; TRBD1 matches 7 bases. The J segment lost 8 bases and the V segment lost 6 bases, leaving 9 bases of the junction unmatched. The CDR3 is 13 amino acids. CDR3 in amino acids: CASSRNRGRGYTF. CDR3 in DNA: TGTGCCAGCAGCCGAAACAGGGGTCGGGGCTACACCTTC.

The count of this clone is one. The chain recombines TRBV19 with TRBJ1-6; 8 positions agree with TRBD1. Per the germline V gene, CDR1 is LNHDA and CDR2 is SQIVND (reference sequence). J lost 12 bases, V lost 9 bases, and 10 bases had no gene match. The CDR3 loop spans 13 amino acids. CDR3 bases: TGTGCCAGCCACCCGGACAGGGAGGGACCCCTCCACTTT. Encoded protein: CASHPDREGPLHF.

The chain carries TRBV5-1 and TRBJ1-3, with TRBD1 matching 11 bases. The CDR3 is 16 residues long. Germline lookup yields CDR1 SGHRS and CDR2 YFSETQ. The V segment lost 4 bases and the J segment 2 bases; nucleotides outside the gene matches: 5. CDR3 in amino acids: CASSGQGANAGNTIYF. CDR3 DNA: TGCGCCAGCAGCGGACAGGGGGCGAACGCTGGAAACACCATATATTTT.

The CDR3 nucleotides are TGTGCCAGCAGCCTCGGTGGAGCCTCCTACGAGCAGTACTTC. This codes for CASSLGGASYEQYF. The V call is TRBV5-6, the J call TRBJ2-7; D gene uncertain. CDR1 SGHDT and CDR2 YYEEEE come from the germline V gene. Trimming removed 4 bases from V and 0 bases from J, with 11 bases in between. The CDR3 consists of 14 residues.

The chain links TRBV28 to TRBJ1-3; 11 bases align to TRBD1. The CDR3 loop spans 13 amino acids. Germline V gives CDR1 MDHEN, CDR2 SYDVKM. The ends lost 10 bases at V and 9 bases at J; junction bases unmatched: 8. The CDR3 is CATRDRGVITIYF. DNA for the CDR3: TGTGCCACCCGGGACAGGGGGGTTATCACCATATATTTT.

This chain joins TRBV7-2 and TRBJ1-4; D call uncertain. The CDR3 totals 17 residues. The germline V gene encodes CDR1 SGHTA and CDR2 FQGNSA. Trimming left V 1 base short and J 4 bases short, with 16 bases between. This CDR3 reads CASSLDKGYEGNEKLFF. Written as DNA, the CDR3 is TGTGCCAGCAGCTTAGATAAGGGATACGAGGGTAATGAAAAACTGTTTTTT.

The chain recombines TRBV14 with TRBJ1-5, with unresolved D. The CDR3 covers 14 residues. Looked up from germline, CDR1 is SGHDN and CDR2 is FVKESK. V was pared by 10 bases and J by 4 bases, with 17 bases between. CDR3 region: CANNPGPRNQPQHF. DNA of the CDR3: TGTGCCAACAATCCGGGTCCCAGGAATCAGCCCCAGCATTTT.

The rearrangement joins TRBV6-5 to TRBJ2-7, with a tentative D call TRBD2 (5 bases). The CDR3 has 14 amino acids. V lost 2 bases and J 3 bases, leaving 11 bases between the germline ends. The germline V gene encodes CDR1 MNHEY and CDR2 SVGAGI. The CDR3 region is CASSYELAGYEQYF. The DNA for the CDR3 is TGTGCCAGCAGTTACGAGCTAGCTGGCTACGAGCAGTACTTC.

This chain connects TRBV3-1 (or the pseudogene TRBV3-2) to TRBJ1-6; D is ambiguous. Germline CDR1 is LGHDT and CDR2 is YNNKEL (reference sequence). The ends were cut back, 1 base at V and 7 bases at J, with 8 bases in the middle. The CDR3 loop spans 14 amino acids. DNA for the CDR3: TGTGCCAGCAGCCAAGGTCCGTTAAATTCACCCCTCCACTTT. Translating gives CASSQGPLNSPLHF.

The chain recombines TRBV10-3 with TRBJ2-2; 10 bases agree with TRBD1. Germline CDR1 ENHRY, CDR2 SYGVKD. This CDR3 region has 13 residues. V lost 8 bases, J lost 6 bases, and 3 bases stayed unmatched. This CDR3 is CAIGTGEAGELFF. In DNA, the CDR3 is TGTGCCATCGGGACAGGGGAAGCCGGGGAGCTGTTTTTT.

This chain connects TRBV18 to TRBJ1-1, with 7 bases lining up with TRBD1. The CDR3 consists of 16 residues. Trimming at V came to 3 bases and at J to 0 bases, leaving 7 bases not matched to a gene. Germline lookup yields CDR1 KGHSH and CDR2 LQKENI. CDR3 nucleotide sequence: TGTGCCAGCTCACCGGTTAGGGGGCACCTGAACACTGAAGCTTTCTTT. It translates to CASSPVRGHLNTEAFF.

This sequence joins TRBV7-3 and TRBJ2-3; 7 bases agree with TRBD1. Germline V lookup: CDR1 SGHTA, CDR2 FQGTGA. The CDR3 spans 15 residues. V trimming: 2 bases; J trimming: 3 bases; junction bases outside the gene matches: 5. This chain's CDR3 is CASSLGGRGTDTQYF. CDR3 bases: TGTGCCAGCAGCTTAGGTGGCAGGGGGACAGATACGCAGTATTTT. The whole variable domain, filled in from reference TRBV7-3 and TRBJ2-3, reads GAGVSQTPSNKVTEKGKYVELRCDPISGHTALYWYRQSLGQGPEFLIYFQGTGAADDSGLPNDRFFAVRPEGSVSTLKIQRTERGDSAVYLCASSLGGRGTDTQYFGPGTRLTVL.

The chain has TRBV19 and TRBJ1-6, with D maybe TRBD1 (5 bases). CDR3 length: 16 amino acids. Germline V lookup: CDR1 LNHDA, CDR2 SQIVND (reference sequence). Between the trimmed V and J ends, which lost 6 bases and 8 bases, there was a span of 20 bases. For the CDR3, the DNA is TGTGCCAGTAGGGGCTTTGACAGTTGGAAGGATTCACCCCTCCACTTT. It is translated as CASRGFDSWKDSPLHF.

CDR3 in amino acids: CASSPGTGNTEAFF. CDR3 DNA: TGTGCCAGCAGCCCTGGGACGGGGAACACTGAAGCTTTCTTT. The genes are TRBV5-4 and TRBJ1-1; TRBD1 might be the D (5 bases). CDR1 and CDR2 (germline): SGHNT, YYREEE (reference sequence). This CDR3 contains 14 residues. The V end was cut by 4 bases, the J end by 1 base, with 11 bases between.

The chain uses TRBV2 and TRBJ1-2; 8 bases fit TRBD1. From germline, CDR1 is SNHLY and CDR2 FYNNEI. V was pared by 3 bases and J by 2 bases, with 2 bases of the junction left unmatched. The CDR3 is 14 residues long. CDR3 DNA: TGTGCCAGCAGTGACCGGACAGGGAACTATGGCTACACCTTC. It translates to CASSDRTGNYGYTF.

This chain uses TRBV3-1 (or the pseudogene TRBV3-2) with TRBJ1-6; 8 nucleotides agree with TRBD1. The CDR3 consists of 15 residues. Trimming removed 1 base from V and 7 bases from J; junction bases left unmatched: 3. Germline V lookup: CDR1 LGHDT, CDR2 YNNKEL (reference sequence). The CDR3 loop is CASSQARTGNSPLHF. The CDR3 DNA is TGTGCCAGCAGCCAAGCCCGGACAGGGAATTCACCCCTCCACTTT.

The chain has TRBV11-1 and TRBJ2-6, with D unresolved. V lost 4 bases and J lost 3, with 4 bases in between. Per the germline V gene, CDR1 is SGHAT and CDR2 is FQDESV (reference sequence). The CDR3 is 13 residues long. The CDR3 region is CASSSRGANVLTF. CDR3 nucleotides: TGTGCCAGCAGCTCGCGTGGGGCCAACGTCCTGACTTTC.

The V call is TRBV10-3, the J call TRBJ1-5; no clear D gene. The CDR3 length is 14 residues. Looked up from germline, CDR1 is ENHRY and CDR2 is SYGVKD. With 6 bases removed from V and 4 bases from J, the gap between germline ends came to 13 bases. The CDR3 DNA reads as TGTGCCATCAGCACATCGCTTACTAATCAGCCCCAGCATTTT. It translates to CAISTSLTNQPQHF.

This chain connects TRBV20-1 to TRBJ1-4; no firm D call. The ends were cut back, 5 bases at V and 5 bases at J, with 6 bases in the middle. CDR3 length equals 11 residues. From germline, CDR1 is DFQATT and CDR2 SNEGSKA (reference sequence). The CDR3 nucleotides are TGCAGTGCTTACTCGAATGAAAAACTGTTTTTT. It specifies CSAYSNEKLFF.

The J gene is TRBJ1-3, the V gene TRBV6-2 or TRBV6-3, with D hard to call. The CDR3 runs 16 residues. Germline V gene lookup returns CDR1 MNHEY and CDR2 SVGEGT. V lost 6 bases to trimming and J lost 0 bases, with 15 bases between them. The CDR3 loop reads CASSLDTRISGNTIYF. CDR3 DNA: TGTGCCAGCAGCCTAGACACCCGGATCTCTGGAAACACCATATATTTT.

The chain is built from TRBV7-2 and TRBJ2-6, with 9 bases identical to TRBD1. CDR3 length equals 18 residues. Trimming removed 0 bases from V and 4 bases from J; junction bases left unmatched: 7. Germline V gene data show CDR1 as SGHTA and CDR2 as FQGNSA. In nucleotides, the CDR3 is TGTGCCAGCAGCTTAGCCCCGGGACAGGGATCCGGGGCCAACGTCCTGACTTTC. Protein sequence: CASSLAPGQGSGANVLTF.

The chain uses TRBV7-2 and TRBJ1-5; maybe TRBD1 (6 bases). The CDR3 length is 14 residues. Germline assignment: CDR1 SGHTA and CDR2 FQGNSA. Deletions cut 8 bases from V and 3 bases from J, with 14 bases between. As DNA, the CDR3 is TGTGCCAGCGGATTGGACAGCCACAATCAGCCCCAGCATTTT. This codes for CASGLDSHNQPQHF.

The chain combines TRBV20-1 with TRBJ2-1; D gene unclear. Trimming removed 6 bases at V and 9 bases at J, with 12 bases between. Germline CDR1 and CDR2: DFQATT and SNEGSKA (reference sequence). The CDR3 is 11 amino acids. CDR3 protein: CSALAQTEQFF. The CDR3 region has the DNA TGCAGTGCCCTCGCGCAGACTGAGCAGTTCTTC.

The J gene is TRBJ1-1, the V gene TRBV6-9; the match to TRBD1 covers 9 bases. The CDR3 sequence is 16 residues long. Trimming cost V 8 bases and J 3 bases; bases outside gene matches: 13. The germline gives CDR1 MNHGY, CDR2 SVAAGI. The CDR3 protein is CASASWVGQGYTEAFF. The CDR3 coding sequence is TGTGCCAGCGCGTCTTGGGTGGGACAGGGATACACTGAAGCTTTCTTT.

The CDR3 sequence is CASSLSHWDQAATGELFF. CDR3 bases: TGTGCCAGCAGCTTGAGTCATTGGGACCAGGCGGCCACCGGGGAGCTGTTTTTT. The genes are TRBV5-4 and TRBJ2-2; tentatively, D is TRBD1 or TRBD2 (5 bases each). The CDR3 runs to 18 residues. Germline CDR1 is SGHNT and CDR2 is YYREEE (reference sequence). Trimming removed 1 base from V and 4 bases from J, with 20 bases in between.

CDR3 residues: CASSHPVGPHEQYF. CDR3 nucleotide sequence: TGCGCCAGCAGTCACCCCGTCGGTCCCCACGAGCAGTACTTC. The chain uses TRBV5-1 and TRBJ2-7; D is undetermined. V was pared by 5 bases and J by 5 bases, with 17 bases between. Germline V gene sequence: CDR1 SGHRS, CDR2 YFSETQ. The CDR3 spans 14 residues. Together with reference TRBV5-1 and TRBJ2-7, the CDR3 gives the full variable domain: KAGVTQTPRYLIKTRGQQVTLSCSPISGHRSVSWYQQTPGQGLQFLFEYFSETQRNKGNFPGRFSGRQFSNSRSEMNVSTLELGDSALYLCASSHPVGPHEQYFGPGTRLTVT.